This T cell receptor beta chain was recovered during a study of vaccination effects on CD4 cells after COVID-19. Study information: After the second dose, samples were taken at median day 72. Peptides at roughly 9.2 ug/ml and IL-2 at 10 IU/ml were added to some 2 million PBMC per well. General observations from the study: Convalescent patients in the study were few, and early post-infection timepoints were absent.

CDR3 length: 17 residues. Trimming removed 4 bases from V and 5 bases from J, with 20 bases in between. CDR1 WNHNN and CDR2 SYGVQD come from the germline V gene (reference sequence). After roughly 11 days in culture, the CD4+ T cells were isolated. As their vaccination, participants received two doses of either BNT162b2 or mRNA-1273. Having tested negative for nucleocapsid antibodies, the vaccine recipients showed no prior SARS-CoV-2 infection. Assay used: immunoSEQ multiplex PCR; TCRdb lists only in-frame clones, some missing. The sample holds around 66,000 clones, 74% seen once. Regarding this clone: Antigen specificity is unknown.

The chain uses TRBV10-1 and TRBJ2-2; perhaps TRBD1 as D (5 bases). The sequencing here drew on CD4+ T cells from PBMCs cultured without peptide, taken after COVID-19 vaccination. The source of this sequence is a human donor who received a COVID-19 vaccine. The CDR3 nucleotides are TGCGCCAGCAGTGTTTTACCAGCTCAGGGTGGGACCGGGGAGCTGTTTTTT. It yields the protein CASSVLPAQGGTGELFF.